This T cell receptor beta chain was recorded in a study of T cell changes during pregnancy in multiple sclerosis. The V gene lost 4 bases and the J gene lost 10 bases, with 11 bases spanning the gap. The CDR3 totals 12 residues. CDR1 and CDR2 from the germline V gene are MNHEY and SVGAGI. The data were produced by immunoSEQ multiplex PCR, yet TCRdb's version contains in-frame clones alone and is incomplete. The data show tens of thousands of clones, over 90% seen once. This sequence joins TRBV6-5 and TRBJ2-1, with a tentative D call TRBD1 (5 bases). This sample comprised peripheral blood, obtained in the first trimester of pregnancy. This receptor was taken from a female donor with multiple sclerosis, enrolled in a pregnancy study. The CDR3 nucleotides read TGTGCCAGCAGTTTCAGGGAAGGCGAGCAGTTCTTC. Protein product: CASSFREGEQFF.